The 7 T cell receptor beta chains in this list originate from one sample, sequenced in a study of cytomegalovirus exposure and HLA in healthy donors. Primers for the PCR totalled 60 Vbeta and 13 Jbeta. Using immunoSEQ multiplex PCR, the repertoire was profiled, and TCRdb retains in-frame clones only, with some absent. The table records about 200,000 clones, around 82% of them present only once. The material sequenced was PBMCs. These receptors were obtained from a woman aged 30 to 39 in good health and CMV-seronegative.

The chain links TRBV5-1 to TRBJ2-2, with a weak D call TRBD1 (7 bases). The V gene's germline CDR1 is SGHRS and CDR2 YFSETQ. This CDR3 spans 16 amino acids. The germline V and J ends were trimmed by 4 bases and 7 bases, with 20 bases remaining between them. The CDR3 sequence: CASSLRRGAGGGELFF. Here the CDR3 DNA reads TGCGCCAGCAGCCTACGCAGGGGGGCCGGAGGCGGGGAGCTGTTTTTT.

V and J are TRBV27 and TRBJ2-2; no definite D call. The germline V and J ends were trimmed by 7 bases and 2 bases, with 14 bases remaining between them. This CDR3 contains 15 residues. Germline CDR1 and CDR2: MNHEY and SMNVEV (reference sequence). As DNA, the CDR3 is TGTGCCAGCACTAGAGGAGTATACAACACCGGGGAGCTGTTTTTT. Encoded protein: CASTRGVYNTGELFF.

The CDR3 region is CASSLTGAGVENGYTF. Here the CDR3 DNA reads TGCGCCAGCAGCCTCACCGGGGCAGGGGTTGAAAATGGCTACACCTTC. This chain uses TRBV5-1 with TRBJ1-2; TRBD1 might be the D (6 bases). The V gene's germline CDR1 is SGHRS and CDR2 YFSETQ. The CDR3 loop spans 16 amino acids. V shed 4 bases and J shed 6 bases, with 22 bases lying between them.

In its sample, this clone was seen once. V usage is TRBV7-9 and J usage is TRBJ2-7; weak D call: TRBD2 (5 bases). Germline-derived CDR1 and CDR2 are SEHNR and FQNEAQ (reference sequence). The CDR3 contains 14 residues. V was shortened by 2 bases and J by 4 bases, with 12 bases between the two germline ends. CDR3 in DNA: TGTGCCAGCAGCTTAATGGAGAGAGGGTACGAGCAGTACTTC. It is translated as CASSLMERGYEQYF.

The chain is built from TRBV27 and TRBJ1-5, with 11 bases fitting TRBD1. Germline CDR1 MNHEY, CDR2 SMNVEV (reference sequence). J gave up 5 bases and V 7 bases, and 1 base lay outside the gene matches. This CDR3 is 13 amino acids long. The CDR3 DNA is TGTGCCAGCAAGGGACAGGGGGATCAGCCCCAGCATTTT. Its protein is CASKGQGDQPQHF.

The V and J genes are TRBV29-1 and TRBJ2-1; D is undetermined. Looked up from germline, CDR1 is SQVTM and CDR2 is ANQGSEA. CDR3 length equals 12 residues. Trimming pared 2 bases from V and 4 bases from J, leaving 6 bases between. The CDR3 sequence is CSVEQEYNEQFF. The CDR3 bases are TGCAGCGTTGAACAGGAATACAATGAGCAGTTCTTC.

In this sample, this clone turned up a few times. The CDR3 is CASSQPLAVTDTQYF. Written as DNA, the CDR3 is TGTGCCAGCAGCCAACCCCTAGCGGTCACAGATACGCAGTATTTT. The rearrangement joins TRBV4-2 to TRBJ2-3; 7 positions match TRBD2. The CDR3 has 15 amino acids. Germline trimming cut 2 bases from V and 2 bases from J; bases unmatched to any gene: 4. Germline V CDR1 and CDR2: LGHNA, YNFKEQ.